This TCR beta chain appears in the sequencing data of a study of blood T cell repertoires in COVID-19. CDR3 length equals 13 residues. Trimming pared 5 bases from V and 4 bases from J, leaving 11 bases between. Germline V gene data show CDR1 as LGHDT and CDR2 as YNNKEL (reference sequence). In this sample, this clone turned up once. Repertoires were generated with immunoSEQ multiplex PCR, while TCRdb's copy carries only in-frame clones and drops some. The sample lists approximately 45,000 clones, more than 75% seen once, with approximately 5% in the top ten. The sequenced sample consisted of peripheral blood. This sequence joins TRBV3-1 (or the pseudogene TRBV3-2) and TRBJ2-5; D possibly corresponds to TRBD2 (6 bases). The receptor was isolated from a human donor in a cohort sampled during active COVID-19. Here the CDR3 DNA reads TGTGCCAGCAGCAGTGGGCGGGGAGAGACCCAGTACTTC. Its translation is CASSSGRGETQYF.